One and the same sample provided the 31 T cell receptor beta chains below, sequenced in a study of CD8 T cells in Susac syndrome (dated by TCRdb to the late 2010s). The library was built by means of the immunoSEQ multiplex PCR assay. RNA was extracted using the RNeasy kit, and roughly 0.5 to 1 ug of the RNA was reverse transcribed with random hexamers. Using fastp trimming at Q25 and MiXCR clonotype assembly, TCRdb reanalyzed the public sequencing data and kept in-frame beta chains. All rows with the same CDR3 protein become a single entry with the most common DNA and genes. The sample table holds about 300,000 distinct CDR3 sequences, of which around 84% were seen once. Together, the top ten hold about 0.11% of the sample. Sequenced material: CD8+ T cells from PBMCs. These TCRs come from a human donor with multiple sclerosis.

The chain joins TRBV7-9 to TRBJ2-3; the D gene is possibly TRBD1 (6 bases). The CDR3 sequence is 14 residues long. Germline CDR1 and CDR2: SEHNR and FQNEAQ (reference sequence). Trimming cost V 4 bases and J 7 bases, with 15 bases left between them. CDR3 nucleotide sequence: TGTGCCAGCAGCTCCACAGGACAGCCCTATACGCAGTATTTT. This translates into CASSSTGQPYTQYF.

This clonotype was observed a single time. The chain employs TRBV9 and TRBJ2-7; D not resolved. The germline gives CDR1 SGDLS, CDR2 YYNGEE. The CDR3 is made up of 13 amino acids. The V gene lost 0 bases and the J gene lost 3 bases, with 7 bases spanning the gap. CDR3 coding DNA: TGTGCCAGCAGCGTAGACAGCGACTACGAGCAGTACTTC. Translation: CASSVDSDYEQYF.

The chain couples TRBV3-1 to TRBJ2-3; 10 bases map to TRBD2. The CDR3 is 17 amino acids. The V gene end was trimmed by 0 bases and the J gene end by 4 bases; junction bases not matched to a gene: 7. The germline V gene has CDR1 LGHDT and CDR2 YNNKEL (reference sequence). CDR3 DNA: TGTGCCAGCAGCCAAGATCCGCCTAGCGGGAGTTCAGATACGCAGTATTTT. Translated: CASSQDPPSGSSDTQYF.

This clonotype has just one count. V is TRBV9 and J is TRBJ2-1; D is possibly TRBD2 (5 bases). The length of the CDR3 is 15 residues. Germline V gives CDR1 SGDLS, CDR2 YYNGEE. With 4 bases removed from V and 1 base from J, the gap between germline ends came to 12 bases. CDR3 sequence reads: CASSPSPGSYNEQFF. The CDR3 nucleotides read TGTGCCAGCAGCCCGTCACCGGGGTCCTACAATGAGCAGTTCTTC. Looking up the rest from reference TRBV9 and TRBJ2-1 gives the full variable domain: DSGVTQTPKHLITATGQRVTLRCSPRSGDLSVYWYQQSLDQGLQFLIQYYNGEERAKGNILERFSAQQFPDLHSELNLSSLELGDSALYFCASSPSPGSYNEQFFGPGTRLTVL.

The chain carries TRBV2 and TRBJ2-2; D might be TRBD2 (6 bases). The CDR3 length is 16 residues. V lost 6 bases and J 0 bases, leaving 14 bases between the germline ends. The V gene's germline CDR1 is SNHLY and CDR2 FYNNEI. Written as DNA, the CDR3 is TGTGCCAGCAGACCCGGGGTAGCGGCGAACACCGGGGAGCTGTTTTTT. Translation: CASRPGVAANTGELFF. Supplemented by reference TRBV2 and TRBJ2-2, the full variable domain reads EPEVTQTPSHQVTQMGQEVILRCVPISNHLYFYWYRQILGQKVEFLVSFYNNEISEKSEIFDDQFSVERPDGSNFTLKIRSTKLEDSAMYFCASRPGVAANTGELFFGEGSRLTVL.

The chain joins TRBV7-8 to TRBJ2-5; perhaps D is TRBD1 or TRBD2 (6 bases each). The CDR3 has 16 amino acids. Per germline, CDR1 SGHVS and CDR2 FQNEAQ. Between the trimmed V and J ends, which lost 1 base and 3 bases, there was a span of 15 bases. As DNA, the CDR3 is TGTGCCAGCAGCTTAGTTCGTCGGGGGCCAAAAGAGACCCAGTACTTC. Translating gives CASSLVRRGPKETQYF.

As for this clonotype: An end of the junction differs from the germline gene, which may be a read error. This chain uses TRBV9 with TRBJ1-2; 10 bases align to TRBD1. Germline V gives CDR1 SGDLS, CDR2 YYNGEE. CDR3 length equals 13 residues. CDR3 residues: CTSSVGQGEGYTF. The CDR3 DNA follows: TGTACCAGCAGCGTAGGACAGGGGGAAGGCTACACCTTC.

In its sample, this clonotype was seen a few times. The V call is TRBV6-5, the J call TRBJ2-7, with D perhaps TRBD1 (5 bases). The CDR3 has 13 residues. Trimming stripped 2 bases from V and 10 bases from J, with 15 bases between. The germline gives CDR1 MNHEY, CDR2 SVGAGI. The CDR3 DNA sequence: TGTGCCAGCAGTTACAGGGGCAGGGTGGCTCAGTACTTC. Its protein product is CASSYRGRVAQYF.

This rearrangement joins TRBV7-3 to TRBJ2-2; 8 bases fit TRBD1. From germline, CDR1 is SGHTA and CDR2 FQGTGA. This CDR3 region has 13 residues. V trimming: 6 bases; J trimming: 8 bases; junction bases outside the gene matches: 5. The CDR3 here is CASRDRGAGELFF. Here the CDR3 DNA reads TGTGCCAGCAGAGACAGGGGCGCGGGGGAGCTGTTTTTT.

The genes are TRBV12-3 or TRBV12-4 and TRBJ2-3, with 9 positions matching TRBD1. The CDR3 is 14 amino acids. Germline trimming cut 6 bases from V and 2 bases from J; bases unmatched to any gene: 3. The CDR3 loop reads CASRGDRDTDTQYF. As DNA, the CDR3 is TGTGCCAGCAGGGGGGACAGGGACACAGATACGCAGTATTTT.

The CDR3 nucleotides read TGTGCCAGCAATTCTCCGCGGGGATACGAGCAGTACTTC. This encodes CASNSPRGYEQYF. The V call is TRBV28, the J call TRBJ2-7, with D perhaps matching TRBD2 (6 bases). Germline V gene sequence: CDR1 MDHEN, CDR2 SYDVKM. The CDR3 runs to 13 residues. With 7 bases removed from V and 4 bases from J, the gap between germline ends came to 14 bases.

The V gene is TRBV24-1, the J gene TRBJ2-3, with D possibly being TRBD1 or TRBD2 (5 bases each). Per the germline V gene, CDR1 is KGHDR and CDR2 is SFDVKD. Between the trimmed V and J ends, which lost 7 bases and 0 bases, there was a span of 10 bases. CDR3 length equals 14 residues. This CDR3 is CATRGDASTDTQYF. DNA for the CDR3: TGTGCCACCAGAGGGGACGCTAGCACAGATACGCAGTATTTT.

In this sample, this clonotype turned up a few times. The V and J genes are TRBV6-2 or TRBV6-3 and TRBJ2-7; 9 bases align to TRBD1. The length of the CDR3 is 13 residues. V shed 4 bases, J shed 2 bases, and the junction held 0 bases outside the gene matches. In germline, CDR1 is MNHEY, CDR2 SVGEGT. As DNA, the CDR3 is TGTGCCAGCAGTTGGGACAGGGCCTACGAGCAGTACTTC. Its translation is CASSWDRAYEQYF.

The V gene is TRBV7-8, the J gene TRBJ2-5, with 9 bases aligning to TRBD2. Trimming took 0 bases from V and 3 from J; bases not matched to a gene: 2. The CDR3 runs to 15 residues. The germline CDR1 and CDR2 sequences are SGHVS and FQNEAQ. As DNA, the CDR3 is TGTGCCAGCAGCTTAGCCCGGACTAGCGAAGAGACCCAGTACTTC. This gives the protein CASSLARTSEETQYF.

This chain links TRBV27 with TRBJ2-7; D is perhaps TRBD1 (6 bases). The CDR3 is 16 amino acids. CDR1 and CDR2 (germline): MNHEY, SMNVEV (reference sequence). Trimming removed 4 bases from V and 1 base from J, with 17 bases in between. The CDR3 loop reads CASSYSTGSISYEQYF. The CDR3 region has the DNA TGTGCCAGCAGTTATTCGACAGGATCAATTTCCTACGAGCAGTACTTC.

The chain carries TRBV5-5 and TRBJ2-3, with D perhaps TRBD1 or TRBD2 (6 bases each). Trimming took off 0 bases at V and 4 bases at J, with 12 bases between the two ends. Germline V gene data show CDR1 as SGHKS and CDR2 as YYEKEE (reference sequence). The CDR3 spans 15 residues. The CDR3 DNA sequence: TGTGCCAGCAGCTTGGAGTTCGGGGGCCCAGATACGCAGTATTTT. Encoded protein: CASSLEFGGPDTQYF.

The CDR3 DNA reads as TGTGCCAGCAGACGGGACTTGGCCTACGAGCAGTACTTC. This translates into CASRRDLAYEQYF. This chain joins TRBV28 and TRBJ2-7; D is possibly TRBD2 (6 bases). Germline CDR1 reads MDHEN; CDR2 reads SYDVKM. The CDR3 is made up of 13 amino acids. The ends were cut back, 6 bases at V and 2 bases at J, with 11 bases in the middle.

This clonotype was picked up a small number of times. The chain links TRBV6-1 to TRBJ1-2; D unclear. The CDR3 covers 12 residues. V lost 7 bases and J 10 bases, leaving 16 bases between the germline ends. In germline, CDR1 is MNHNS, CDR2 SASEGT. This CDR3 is CASKLRDGDYTF. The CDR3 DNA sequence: TGTGCCAGCAAGCTAAGAGATGGTGACTACACCTTC.

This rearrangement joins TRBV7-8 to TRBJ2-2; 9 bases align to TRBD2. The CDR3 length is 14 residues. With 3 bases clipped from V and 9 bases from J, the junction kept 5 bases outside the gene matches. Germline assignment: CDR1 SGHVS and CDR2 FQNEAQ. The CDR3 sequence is CASSFGLATRELFF. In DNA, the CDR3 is TGTGCCAGCAGCTTTGGACTAGCGACCCGGGAGCTGTTTTTT.

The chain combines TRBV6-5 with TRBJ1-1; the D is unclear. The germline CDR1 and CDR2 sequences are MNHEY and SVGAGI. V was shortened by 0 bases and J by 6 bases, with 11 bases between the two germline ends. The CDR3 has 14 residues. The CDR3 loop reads CASSYSGEGPEAFF. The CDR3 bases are TGTGCCAGCAGTTACTCCGGGGAGGGCCCTGAAGCTTTCTTT.

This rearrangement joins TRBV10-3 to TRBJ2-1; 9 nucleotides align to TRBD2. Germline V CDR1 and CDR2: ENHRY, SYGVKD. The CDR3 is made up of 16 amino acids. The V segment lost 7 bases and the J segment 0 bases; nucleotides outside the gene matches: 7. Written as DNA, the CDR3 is TGTGCCATCACCTCCCTAGCGGGGAGCTCCTACAATGAGCAGTTCTTC. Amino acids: CAITSLAGSSYNEQFF.

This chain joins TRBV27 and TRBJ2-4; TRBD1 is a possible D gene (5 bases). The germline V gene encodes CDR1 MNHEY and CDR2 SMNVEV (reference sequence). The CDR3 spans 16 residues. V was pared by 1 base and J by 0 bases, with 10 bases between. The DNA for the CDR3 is TGTGCCAGCAGTTTATGGGTAGGGGAAGCCAAAAACATTCAGTACTTC. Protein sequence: CASSLWVGEAKNIQYF.

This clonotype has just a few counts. The CDR3 bases are TGTGCCAGCAGTTCCAGGCGAGGCACAGATACGCAGTATTTT. The encoded protein is CASSSRRGTDTQYF. The rearrangement uses TRBV11-2 and TRBJ2-3; D not certain. Deletions cut 6 bases from V and 1 base from J, with 11 bases between. Per germline, CDR1 SGHAT and CDR2 FQNNGV. The CDR3 loop spans 14 amino acids.

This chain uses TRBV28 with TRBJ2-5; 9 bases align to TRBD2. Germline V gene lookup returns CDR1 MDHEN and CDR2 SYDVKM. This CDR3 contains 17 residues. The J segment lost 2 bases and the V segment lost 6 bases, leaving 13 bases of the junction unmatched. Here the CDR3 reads CASRFSGSGGVQETQYF. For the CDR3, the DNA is TGTGCCAGCAGATTTAGCGGGAGTGGGGGGGTTCAAGAGACCCAGTACTTC.

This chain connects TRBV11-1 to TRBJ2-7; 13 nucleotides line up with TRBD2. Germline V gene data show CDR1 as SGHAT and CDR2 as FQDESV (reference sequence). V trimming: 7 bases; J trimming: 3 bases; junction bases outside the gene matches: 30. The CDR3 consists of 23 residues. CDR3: CASTQLEGEGERTSGSDLYEQYF. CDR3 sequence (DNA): TGTGCCAGCACCCAGCTAGAGGGGGAAGGTGAAAGGACTAGCGGGAGCGACCTCTACGAGCAGTACTTC.

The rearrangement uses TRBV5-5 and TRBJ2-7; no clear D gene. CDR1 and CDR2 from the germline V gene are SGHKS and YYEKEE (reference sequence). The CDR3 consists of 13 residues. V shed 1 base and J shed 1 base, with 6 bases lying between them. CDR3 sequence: CASSLRESYEQYF. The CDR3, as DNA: TGTGCCAGCAGCTTGCGCGAGTCCTACGAGCAGTACTTC.

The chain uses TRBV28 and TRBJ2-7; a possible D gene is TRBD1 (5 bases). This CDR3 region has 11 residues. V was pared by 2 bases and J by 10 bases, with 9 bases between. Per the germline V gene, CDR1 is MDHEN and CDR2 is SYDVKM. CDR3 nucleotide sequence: TGTGCCAGCAGTTTAGGGCAGGGCCAGTACTTC. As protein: CASSLGQGQYF.

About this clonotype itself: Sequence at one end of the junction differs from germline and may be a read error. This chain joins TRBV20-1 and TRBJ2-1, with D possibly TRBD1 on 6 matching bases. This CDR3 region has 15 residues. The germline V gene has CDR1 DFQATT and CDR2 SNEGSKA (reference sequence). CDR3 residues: CSAGERGSSYNEQFF. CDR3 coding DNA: TGCAGTGCTGGAGAGAGGGGGAGCTCCTACAATGAGCAGTTCTTC.

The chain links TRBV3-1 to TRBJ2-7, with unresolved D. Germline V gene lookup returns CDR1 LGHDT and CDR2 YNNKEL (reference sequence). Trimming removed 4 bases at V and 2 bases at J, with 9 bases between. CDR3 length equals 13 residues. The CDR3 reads CASSPQRAYEQYF. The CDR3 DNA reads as TGTGCCAGCAGCCCGCAACGCGCCTACGAGCAGTACTTC.

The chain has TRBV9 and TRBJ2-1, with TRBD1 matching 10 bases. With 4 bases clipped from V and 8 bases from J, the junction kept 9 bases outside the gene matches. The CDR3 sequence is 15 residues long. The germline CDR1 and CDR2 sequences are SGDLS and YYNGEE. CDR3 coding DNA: TGTGCCAGCAGCTTAAGACAGGGGGCGATGGATGAGCAGTTCTTC. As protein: CASSLRQGAMDEQFF.

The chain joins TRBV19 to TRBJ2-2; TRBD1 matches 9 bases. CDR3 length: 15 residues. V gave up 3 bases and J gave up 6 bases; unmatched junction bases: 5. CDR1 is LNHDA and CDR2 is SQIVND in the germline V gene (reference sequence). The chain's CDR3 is CASSIRDRAPGELFF. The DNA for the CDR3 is TGTGCCAGTAGTATCCGGGACAGGGCCCCCGGGGAGCTGTTTTTT.